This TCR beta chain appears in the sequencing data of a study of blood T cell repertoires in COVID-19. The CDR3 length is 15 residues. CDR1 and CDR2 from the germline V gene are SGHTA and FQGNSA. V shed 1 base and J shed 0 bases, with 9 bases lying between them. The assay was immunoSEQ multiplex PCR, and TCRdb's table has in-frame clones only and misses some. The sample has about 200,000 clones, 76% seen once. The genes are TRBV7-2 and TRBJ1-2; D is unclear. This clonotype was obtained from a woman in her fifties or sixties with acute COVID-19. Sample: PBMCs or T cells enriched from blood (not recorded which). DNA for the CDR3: TGTGCCAGCAGCTTAGTGCACGAGCCTAACTATGGCTACACCTTC. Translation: CASSLVHEPNYGYTF.